This passage covers 5 T cell receptor beta chains from one sample sequenced in a study of blood T cell repertoires in COVID-19. TCRdb keeps only in-frame clones here, not all; method: immunoSEQ multiplex PCR. Among some 71,000 clones listed, 90% were seen once. The sequencing sample was made of peripheral blood. These receptors all stem from a woman between 18 and 29 years old with acute or convalescent COVID-19.

The genes are TRBV15 and TRBJ1-2; possibly TRBD1 for D (6 bases). The CDR3 has 13 amino acids. The germline V gene has CDR1 LNHNV and CDR2 YYDKDF (reference sequence). Trimming cost V 6 bases and J 8 bases, with 16 bases left between them. CDR3 region: CATRSTGSRGYTF. The CDR3 DNA reads as TGTGCCACCAGGTCGACAGGTTCTCGGGGCTACACCTTC.

The rearrangement uses TRBV6-5 and TRBJ1-1, with 7 bases fitting TRBD1. The CDR3 is 14 amino acids. The germline V gene encodes CDR1 MNHEY and CDR2 SVGAGI. The J segment lost 11 bases and the V segment lost 0 bases, leaving 9 bases of the junction unmatched. The CDR3 region has the DNA TGTGCCAGCAGTTACTCTACCCAGGGGGGTGTGGCTTTCTTT. It specifies CASSYSTQGGVAFF.

This sequence joins TRBV7-6 and TRBJ1-1; no firm D call. The CDR3 is 15 residues long. Trimming removed 5 bases at V and 6 bases at J, with 19 bases between. Germline loops: CDR1 SGHVS, CDR2 FNYEAQ. The CDR3 region is CASSPLGVDGAEAFF. CDR3 coding DNA: TGTGCCAGCAGCCCTCTCGGGGTCGACGGGGCTGAAGCTTTCTTT.

This clone was seen more than once but under ten times. The chain couples TRBV4-1 to TRBJ1-6; tentative D call: TRBD1 (5 bases). CDR3 length: 18 residues. Germline-derived CDR1 and CDR2 are MGHRA and YSYEKL. Trimming removed 0 bases at V and 2 bases at J, with 14 bases between. As DNA, the CDR3 is TGCGCCAGCAGCCAAGATCGATCGGGGGAAACCTATAATTCACCCCTCCACTTT. It encodes CASSQDRSGETYNSPLHF.

The chain couples TRBV11-3 to TRBJ1-2; D unresolved. The CDR3 totals 15 residues. V lost 5 bases and J 1 base, leaving 14 bases between the germline ends. Per the germline V gene, CDR1 is SGHNT and CDR2 is YENEEA. The CDR3 nucleotides read TGTGCCAGCAGCCAACCTCGGGAGGATAACTATGGCTACACCTTC. Encoded protein: CASSQPREDNYGYTF.